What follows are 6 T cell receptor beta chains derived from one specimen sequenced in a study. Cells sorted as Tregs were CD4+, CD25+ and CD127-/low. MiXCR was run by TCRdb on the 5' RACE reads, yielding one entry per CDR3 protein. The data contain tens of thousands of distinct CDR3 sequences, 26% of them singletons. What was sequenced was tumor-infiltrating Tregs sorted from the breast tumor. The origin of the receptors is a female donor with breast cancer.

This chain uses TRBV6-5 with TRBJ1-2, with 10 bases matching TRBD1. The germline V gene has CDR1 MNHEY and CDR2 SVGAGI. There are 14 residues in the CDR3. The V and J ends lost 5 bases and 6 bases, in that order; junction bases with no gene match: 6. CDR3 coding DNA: TGTGCCAGCAGTAGGTCGGGACAGGGGCATGGCTACACCTTC. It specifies CASSRSGQGHGYTF.

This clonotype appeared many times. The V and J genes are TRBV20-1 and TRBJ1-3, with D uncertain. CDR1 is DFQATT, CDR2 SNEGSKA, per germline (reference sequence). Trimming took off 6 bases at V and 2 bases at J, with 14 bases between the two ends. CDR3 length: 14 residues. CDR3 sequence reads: CSAEEGSPGNTIYF. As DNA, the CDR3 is TGCAGTGCGGAAGAAGGGAGCCCTGGAAACACCATATATTTT.

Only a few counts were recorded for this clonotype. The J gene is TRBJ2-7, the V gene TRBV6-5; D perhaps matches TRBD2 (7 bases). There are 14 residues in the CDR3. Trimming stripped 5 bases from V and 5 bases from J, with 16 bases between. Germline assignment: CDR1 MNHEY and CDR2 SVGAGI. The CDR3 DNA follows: TGTGCCAGCAGTCGGGGGGCGGGACGGAACGAGCAGTACTTC. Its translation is CASSRGAGRNEQYF.

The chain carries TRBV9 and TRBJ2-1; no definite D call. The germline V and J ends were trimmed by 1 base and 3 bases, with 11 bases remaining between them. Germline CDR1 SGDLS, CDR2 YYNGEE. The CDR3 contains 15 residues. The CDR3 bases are TGTGCCAGCAGCGTATCGACCGCGTTCTACAATGAGCAGTTCTTC. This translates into CASSVSTAFYNEQFF.

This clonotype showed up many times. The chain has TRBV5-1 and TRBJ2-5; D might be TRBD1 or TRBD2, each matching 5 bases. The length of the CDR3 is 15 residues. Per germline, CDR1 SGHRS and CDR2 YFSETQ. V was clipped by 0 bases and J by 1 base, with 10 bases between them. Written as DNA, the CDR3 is TGCGCCAGCAGCTTGGATGGGGGAAGCCAAGAGACCCAGTACTTC. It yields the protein CASSLDGGSQETQYF.

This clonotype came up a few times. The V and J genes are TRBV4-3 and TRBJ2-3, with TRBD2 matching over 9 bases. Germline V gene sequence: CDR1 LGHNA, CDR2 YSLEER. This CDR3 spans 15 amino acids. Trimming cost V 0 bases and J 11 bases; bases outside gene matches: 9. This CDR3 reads CASSQDRLAEPRQYF. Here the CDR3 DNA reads TGCGCCAGCAGCCAAGATCGACTAGCGGAGCCCAGGCAGTATTTT.